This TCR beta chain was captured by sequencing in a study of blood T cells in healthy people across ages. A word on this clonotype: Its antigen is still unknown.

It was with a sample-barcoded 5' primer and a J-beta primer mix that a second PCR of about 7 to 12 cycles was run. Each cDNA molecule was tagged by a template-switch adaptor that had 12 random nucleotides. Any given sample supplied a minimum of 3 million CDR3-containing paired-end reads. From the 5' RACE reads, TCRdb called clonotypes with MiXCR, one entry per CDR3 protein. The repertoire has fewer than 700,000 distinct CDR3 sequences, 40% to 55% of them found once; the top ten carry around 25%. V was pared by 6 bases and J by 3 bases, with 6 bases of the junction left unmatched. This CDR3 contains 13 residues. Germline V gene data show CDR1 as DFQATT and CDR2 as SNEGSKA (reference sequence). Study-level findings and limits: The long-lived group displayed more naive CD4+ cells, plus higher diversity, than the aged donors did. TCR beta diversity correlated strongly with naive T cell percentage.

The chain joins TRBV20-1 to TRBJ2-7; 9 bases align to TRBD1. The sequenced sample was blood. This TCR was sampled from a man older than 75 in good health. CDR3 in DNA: TGCAGTGCGCCGGGACAGGGTGTCTACGAGCAGTACTTC. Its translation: CSAPGQGVYEQYF.